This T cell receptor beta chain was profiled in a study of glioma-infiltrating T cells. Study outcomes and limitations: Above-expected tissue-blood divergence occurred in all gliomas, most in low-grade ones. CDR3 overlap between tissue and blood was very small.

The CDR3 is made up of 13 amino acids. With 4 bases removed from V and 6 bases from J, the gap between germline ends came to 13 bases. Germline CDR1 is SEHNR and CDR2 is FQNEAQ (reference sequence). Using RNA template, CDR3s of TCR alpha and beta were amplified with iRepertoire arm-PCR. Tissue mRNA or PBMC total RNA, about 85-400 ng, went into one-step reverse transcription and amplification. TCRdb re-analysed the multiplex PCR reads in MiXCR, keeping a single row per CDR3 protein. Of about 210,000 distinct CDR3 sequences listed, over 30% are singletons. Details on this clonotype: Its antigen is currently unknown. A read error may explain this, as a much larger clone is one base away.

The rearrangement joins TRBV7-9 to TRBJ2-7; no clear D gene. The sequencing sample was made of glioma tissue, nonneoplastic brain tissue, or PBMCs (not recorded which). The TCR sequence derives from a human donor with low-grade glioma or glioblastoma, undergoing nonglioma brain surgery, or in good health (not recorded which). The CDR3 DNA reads TGTGCCAGCAGCTCCAGGCCCTGGGGCGAGCAGTACTTC. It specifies CASSSRPWGEQYF.